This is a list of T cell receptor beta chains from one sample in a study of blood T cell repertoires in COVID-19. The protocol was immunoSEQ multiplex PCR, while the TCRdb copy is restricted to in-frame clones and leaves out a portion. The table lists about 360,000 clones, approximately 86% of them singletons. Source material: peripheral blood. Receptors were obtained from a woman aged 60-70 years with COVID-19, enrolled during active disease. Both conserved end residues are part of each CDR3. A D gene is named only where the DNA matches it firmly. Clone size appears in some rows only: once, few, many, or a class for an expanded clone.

cdr3_nt: TGCGCCAGCAGCTCCGGACAGGGTAATGAAAAACTGTTTTTT; cdr3_aa: CASSSGQGNEKLFF; d_call: TRBD1; clone_size: -; j_call: TRBJ1-4; v_call: TRBV5-1; cdr3_length: 14
cdr3_nt: TGTGCCAGCAGCCCGCCGGGTGTGAGGGGGATTTTGTATGGCTACACCTTC; cdr3_aa: CASSPPGVRGILYGYTF; d_call: -; clone_size: -; j_call: TRBJ1-2; v_call: TRBV11-3; cdr3_length: 17
cdr3_nt: TGTGCCAGTACCTGGACAGGGGGAAACAATGAGCAGTTCTTC; cdr3_aa: CASTWTGGNNEQFF; d_call: TRBD1; clone_size: once; j_call: TRBJ2-1; v_call: TRBV19; cdr3_length: 14
cdr3_nt: TGTGCCAGCAGCCGGAGGGGCTCTGGGGCCAACGTCCTGACTTTC; cdr3_aa: CASSRRGSGANVLTF; d_call: -; clone_size: -; j_call: TRBJ2-6; v_call: TRBV3-1/TRBV3-2; cdr3_length: 15
cdr3_nt: TGTGCCAGTAGTAATGAGGGACAGGGAGGAACTGAAGCTTTCTTT; cdr3_aa: CASSNEGQGGTEAFF; d_call: TRBD1; clone_size: -; j_call: TRBJ1-1; v_call: TRBV19; cdr3_length: 15
cdr3_nt: TGTGCCAGCAGCTTGTGGGAGGACTATGGCTACACCTTC; cdr3_aa: CASSLWEDYGYTF; d_call: -; clone_size: few; j_call: TRBJ1-2; v_call: TRBV11-3; cdr3_length: 13
cdr3_nt: TGTGCCAGCAGCCCGGGGACTGAATACAATGAGCAGTTCTTC; cdr3_aa: CASSPGTEYNEQFF; d_call: -; clone_size: -; j_call: TRBJ2-1; v_call: TRBV7-6; cdr3_length: 14
cdr3_nt: TGTGCCAGCAGCGTAGGGGCTAGCGATTCCTACGAGCAGTACTTC; cdr3_aa: CASSVGASDSYEQYF; d_call: -; clone_size: few; j_call: TRBJ2-7; v_call: TRBV9; cdr3_length: 15
cdr3_nt: TGTGCCAGCAACAGGACAGGACCCTATCAGCCCCAGCATTTT; cdr3_aa: CASNRTGPYQPQHF; d_call: TRBD1; clone_size: once; j_call: TRBJ1-5; v_call: TRBV9; cdr3_length: 14
cdr3_nt: TGTGCCAGCCGCGAAGGGACAAAGCAGTACTTC; cdr3_aa: CASREGTKQYF; d_call: -; clone_size: -; j_call: TRBJ2-7; v_call: TRBV7-9; cdr3_length: 11
cdr3_nt: TGTGCCAGCAGTTATTCTAGGTTCAGGGACTCCTACGAGCAGTACTTC; cdr3_aa: CASSYSRFRDSYEQYF; d_call: -; clone_size: -; j_call: TRBJ2-7; v_call: TRBV6-2/TRBV6-3; cdr3_length: 16